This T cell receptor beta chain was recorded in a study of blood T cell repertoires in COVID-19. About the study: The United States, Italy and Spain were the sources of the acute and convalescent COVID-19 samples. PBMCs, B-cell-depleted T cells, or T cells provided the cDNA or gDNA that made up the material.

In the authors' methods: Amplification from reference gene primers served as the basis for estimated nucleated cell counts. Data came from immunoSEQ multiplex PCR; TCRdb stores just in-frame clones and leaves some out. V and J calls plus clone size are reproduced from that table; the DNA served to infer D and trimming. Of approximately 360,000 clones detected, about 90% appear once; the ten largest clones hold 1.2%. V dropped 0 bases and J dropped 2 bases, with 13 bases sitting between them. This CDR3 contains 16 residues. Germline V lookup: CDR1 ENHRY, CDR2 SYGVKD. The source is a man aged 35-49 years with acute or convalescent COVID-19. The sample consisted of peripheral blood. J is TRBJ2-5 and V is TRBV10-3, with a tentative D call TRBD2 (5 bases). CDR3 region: CAISESQRRPQETQYF. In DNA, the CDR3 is TGTGCCATCAGTGAGTCGCAGCGGAGACCTCAAGAGACCCAGTACTTC.